This TCR beta chain was observed in a study of shared clonotypes between healthy human individuals. Method: immunoSEQ multiplex PCR; TCRdb's copy keeps in-frame clones and lacks some. This table holds about 2.3 million clones, more than 85% found once. The clonotype was recovered from a man aged 18 to 29 in good health. Some clones in this sample may be carry-over from other donors' samples. Sequencing used naive CD4+ T cells from PBMCs. Described subset: CD45RA+ positively selected.

For the CDR3, the DNA is TGTGCCAGCAGTGAGGCAGGCCATGAGCAGTTCTTC. Translation gives CASSEAGHEQFF. This chain joins TRBV2 and TRBJ2-1; unclear D gene. V was shortened by 3 bases and J by 8 bases, with 8 bases between the two germline ends. Germline-derived CDR1 and CDR2 are SNHLY and FYNNEI. The CDR3 runs to 12 residues.